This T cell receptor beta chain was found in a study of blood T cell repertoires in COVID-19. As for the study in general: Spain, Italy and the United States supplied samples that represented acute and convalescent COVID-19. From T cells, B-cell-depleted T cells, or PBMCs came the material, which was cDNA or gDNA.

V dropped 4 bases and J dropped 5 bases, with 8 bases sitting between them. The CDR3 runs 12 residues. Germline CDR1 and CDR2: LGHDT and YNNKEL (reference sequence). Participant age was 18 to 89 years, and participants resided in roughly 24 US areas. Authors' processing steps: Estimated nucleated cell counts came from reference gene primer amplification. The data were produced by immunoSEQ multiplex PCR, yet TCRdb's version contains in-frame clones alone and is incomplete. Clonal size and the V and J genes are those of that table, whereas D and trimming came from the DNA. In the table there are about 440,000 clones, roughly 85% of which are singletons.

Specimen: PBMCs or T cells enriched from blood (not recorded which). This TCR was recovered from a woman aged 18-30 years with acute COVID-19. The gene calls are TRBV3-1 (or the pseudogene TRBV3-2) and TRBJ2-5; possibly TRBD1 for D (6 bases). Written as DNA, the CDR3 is TGTGCCAGCAGCCGGGGGCGGGAGACCCAGTACTTC. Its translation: CASSRGRETQYF.